The TCR beta chain described here comes from a study of CD8 T cells in Susac syndrome. For the study at large: Blood was drawn from Susac syndrome patients while they were therapy-naive, on corticosteroids, or on intravenous immunoglobulin alone.

TEMRA cells were enriched by FACS, while CD8+ and CD4+ T cells were obtained through a negative isolation that was performed magnetically. There are 11 residues in the CDR3. Germline-derived CDR1 and CDR2 are MDHEN and SYDVKM. V was cut by 3 bases and J by 3 bases, with 3 bases left in between. Random-hexamer reverse transcription was applied to roughly 0.5 to 1 ug RNA. TCRdb passed the immunoSEQ multiplex PCR reads through MiXCR, listing each CDR3 protein once. The sample has over 120,000 distinct CDR3 sequences; 95% are singletons. This clonotype was picked up a small number of times. V is TRBV28 and J is TRBJ2-7; D is ambiguous. Sequences were obtained from CD4+ T cells from PBMCs. The receptor was derived from a human donor with Susac syndrome. The DNA for the CDR3 is TGTGCCAGCAGTTTGGGCTACGAGCAGTACTTC. This encodes CASSLGYEQYF.